These T cell receptor beta chains were read from a single sample in a study of shared clonotypes between healthy human individuals. Sequencing was performed with immunoSEQ multiplex PCR; in TCRdb, only in-frame clones are kept and a portion is missing. The table lists about 490,000 clones, about 82% of them singletons. Sequencing was done on a sample of PBMCs. The source is a middle-aged woman in good health. Some clones in this sample may be carry-over from other donors' samples. Both conserved end residues are part of each CDR3. The D gene is left open where the match is weak. Rows give clone size only sometimes, using once, few, many, or a class for an expanded clone.

TRBD1,TRBJ1-2,TRBV28,few,TGTGCCAGCAGTTTAGGGACAGGCATCTATGGCTACACCTTC,CASSLGTGIYGYTF
.,TRBJ1-5,TRBV19,.,TGTGCCAGTAGTATCCCTAATTGGGGGCGCATCTCTAGCAATCAGCCCCAGCATTTT,CASSIPNWGRISSNQPQHF
TRBD2,TRBJ2-3,TRBV7-8,.,TGTGCCAGCAGCTTAAGGATAGCGGGAGCTGGCACAGATACGCAGTATTTT,CASSLRIAGAGTDTQYF
.,TRBJ2-1,TRBV30,.,TGTGCCTGGAACCACAATGAGCAGTTCTTC,CAWNHNEQFF
.,TRBJ1-1,TRBV29-1,.,TGCAGCGTTGCGAAAGGGGCGTTGAACACTGAAGCTTTCTTT,CSVAKGALNTEAFF
TRBD2,TRBJ2-1,TRBV9,.,TGTGCCAGCAGCGTTCTAGCGGACTTAGGGAATGAGCAGTTCTTC,CASSVLADLGNEQFF
TRBD2,TRBJ2-2,TRBV18,.,TGTGCCAGCTCACCATTGGTACTAGCGGGAACCGGGGAGCTGTTTTTT,CASSPLVLAGTGELFF
.,TRBJ1-5,TRBV29-1,.,TGCAGCGTTGGACACTATCGCAATCAGCCCCAGCATTTT,CSVGHYRNQPQHF
TRBD2,TRBJ2-5,TRBV5-1,.,TGCGCCAGCAGCTTATTGCCAACTAGCGGGAGGGCGAAGACCCAGTACTTC,CASSLLPTSGRAKTQYF
.,TRBJ2-5,TRBV30,.,TGTGCCTGGAGTCCAGCAGAGACCCAGTACTTC,CAWSPAETQYF
.,TRBJ2-3,TRBV28,.,TGTGCCAGCAGTTTCAGGGCCGCTATCGCAGATACGCAGTATTTT,CASSFRAAIADTQYF
TRBD2,TRBJ2-1,TRBV7-3,.,TGTGCCAGCAGCCCCCCCGTGGGGACTAGCGGGAGTACTGAGCAGTTCTTC,CASSPPVGTSGSTEQFF
TRBD2,TRBJ2-1,TRBV5-1,once,TGCGCCAGCAGCCTGGTGCAGACTAGCGGTTCCTACAATGAGCAGTTCTTC,CASSLVQTSGSYNEQFF
.,TRBJ1-2,TRBV5-6,.,TGTGCCAGCAGCTTGGAGTCCAGGGGTTATGGCTACACCTTC,CASSLESRGYGYTF
TRBD1,TRBJ1-2,TRBV4-1,.,TGCGCCAGCAGCCACCGGGACAGGGTTATTGTTGGTGGCGGCTACACCTTC,CASSHRDRVIVGGGYTF
.,TRBJ1-1,TRBV28,.,TGTGCCAGCAGCCCTCGAGGGGGGAGGAACACTGAAGCTTTCTTT,CASSPRGGRNTEAFF
TRBD1,TRBJ1-1,TRBV28,.,TGTGCCAGCAGTCCGGGGACAGGGAGGTTGTTTACTGAAGCTTTCTTT,CASSPGTGRLFTEAFF
.,TRBJ2-7,TRBV6-5,.,TGTGCCAGCAGAAACGACTACTACTCCTACGAGCAGTACTTC,CASRNDYYSYEQYF
.,TRBJ2-7,TRBV6-5,.,TGTGCCAGCAGTTACTCCCTGGGCAGGACCTACGAGCAGTACTTC,CASSYSLGRTYEQYF
.,TRBJ1-3,TRBV7-9,.,TGTGCCAGCAGCTCCAGCCCGGGACTTTTGAGCTCTGGAAACACCATATATTTT,CASSSSPGLLSSGNTIYF
.,TRBJ2-7,TRBV5-6,.,TGTGCCAGCAGCTTGATCAGAACCTACGAGCAGTACTTC,CASSLIRTYEQYF
TRBD2,TRBJ2-3,TRBV18,.,TGTGCCAGCTCACCGGTAGCGGGAGGGCCATCAGATACGCAGTATTTT,CASSPVAGGPSDTQYF
.,TRBJ1-5,TRBV6-1,few,TGTGCCAGCAGTATTCGAAATCAGCCCCAGCATTTT,CASSIRNQPQHF
TRBD2,TRBJ2-7,TRBV7-2,.,TGTGCCAGCAGCTTAGGCCTAGCGGGGTCCTACGAGCAGTACTTC,CASSLGLAGSYEQYF
TRBD2,TRBJ2-3,TRBV7-8,.,TGTGCCAGCAGCCCACTAGCGGGAGTCGATAGCACAGATACACAGTATTTT,CASSPLAGVDSTDTQYF
TRBD2,TRBJ2-7,TRBV5-4,.,TGTGCCAGCAGACCGGACTTGGCGGGAGAGGTCGAGCAGTACTTC,CASRPDLAGEVEQYF
TRBD1,TRBJ2-3,TRBV11-1,.,TGTGCCAGCAGCCCCCGGGACAGGGTTGAAGATACGCAGTATTTT,CASSPRDRVEDTQYF
.,TRBJ1-1,TRBV6-1,few,TGTGCCAGCAGAATACCCCTAGGGAACACTGAAGCTTTCTTT,CASRIPLGNTEAFF
.,TRBJ2-1,TRBV11-2,.,TGTGCCAGCAGCTCCCTCAGGGGTATTCGCAATGAGCAGTTCTTC,CASSSLRGIRNEQFF
TRBD1,TRBJ1-4,TRBV5-1,.,TGCGCCAGCAGCCACCGGGACAGGAGGGTGGGTGATGAAAAACTGTTTTTT,CASSHRDRRVGDEKLFF
.,TRBJ2-5,TRBV11-1,.,TGTGCCAGCAGCCCGAGACAGATTCAAGAGACCCAGTACTTC,CASSPRQIQETQYF
TRBD1,TRBJ1-4,TRBV27,.,TGTGCCAGCAGTTTAGTGGGACAGGGTTGGGAAAAACTGTTTTTT,CASSLVGQGWEKLFF
.,TRBJ2-1,TRBV7-2,.,TGTGCCAGCAGCTTCGCCGGTACCTCCTACAATGAGCAGTTCTTC,CASSFAGTSYNEQFF
.,TRBJ1-5,TRBV18,.,TGTGCCAGCTCACCACCGCCCAGGGGAAAGAATCAGCCCCAGCATTTT,CASSPPPRGKNQPQHF
TRBD1,TRBJ2-2,TRBV11-3,.,TGTGCCAGCAGTAGGGGACAGGGTCATACCGGGGAGCTGTTTTTT,CASSRGQGHTGELFF
TRBD2,TRBJ2-1,TRBV27,.,TGTGCCAGCAGTCAGACTAGCGGGAGGGTCTACAATGAGCAGTTCTTC,CASSQTSGRVYNEQFF
.,TRBJ1-5,TRBV20-1,.,TGCAGTGGGGGGGTGGGGCCCCAGCATTTT,CSGGVGPQHF
TRBD2,TRBJ2-7,TRBV7-6,.,TGTGCCAGCAGCCCCCGAGGCGGGAGCTCCTACGAGCAGTACTTC,CASSPRGGSSYEQYF
.,TRBJ1-1,TRBV30,.,TGTGCCTGGAAGGGGGTCCGAAACACTGAAGCTTTCTTT,CAWKGVRNTEAFF
.,TRBJ2-2,TRBV2,.,TGTGCCAGCAGTGGGGGCCTTAGATTTACCCCCGGGGAGCTGTTTTTT,CASSGGLRFTPGELFF
TRBD1,TRBJ1-4,TRBV7-2,.,TGTGCCAGCAGCCCAAGGACAGGGACATTTGAAAAACTGTTTTTT,CASSPRTGTFEKLFF
TRBD1,TRBJ2-2,TRBV27,.,TGTGCCAGCAGTCAACCGGGACAGGGGAACACCGGGGAGCTGTTTTTT,CASSQPGQGNTGELFF
.,TRBJ2-1,TRBV7-3,.,TGTGCCAGCAGCTTAGGGTTCGGAGAGGATGATGAGCAGTTCTTC,CASSLGFGEDDEQFF
TRBD1,TRBJ2-7,TRBV5-1,.,TGCGCCAGCAGCGAAAGGACAGGGGGCGACGAGCAGTACTTC,CASSERTGGDEQYF
TRBD2,TRBJ2-1,TRBV10-2,.,TGCGCCAGCAGTGATGTCGGGCGGGAGGGCCGGTATGAGCAGTTCTTC,CASSDVGREGRYEQFF
TRBD2,TRBJ2-7,TRBV5-6,.,TGTGCCAGCAGCCCCGAAAGTCCTAGCGGGAGTTCCGAGCAGTACTTC,CASSPESPSGSSEQYF